The sequence of this T cell receptor (beta chain) was determined in a study of PD-1 blockade in classical Hodgkin lymphoma. Measured with immunoSEQ multiplex PCR; TCRdb has only the in-frame clones, and not every one. The repertoire holds about 100,000 clones, approximately 80% seen once, with 9.5% to 15% in the top ten. Whole-study findings and limits: Patients who began taking nivolumab under 1 year after ASCT were left out.

This clone was seen only once. Its specificity is not known. The patients all showed relapse after autologous stem cell transplantation, while their brentuximab vedotin exposure varied. The CDR3 loop spans 13 amino acids. The V gene's germline CDR1 is SGHRS and CDR2 YFSETQ. V lost 4 bases, J lost 5 bases, and 13 bases lay in between. This receptor was identified in a human donor with classical Hodgkin lymphoma. The V and J genes are TRBV5-1 and TRBJ2-7; maybe TRBD2 (6 bases). Sequenced here: peripheral blood mononuclear cells (PBMCs), sampled at baseline. CDR3 in amino acids: CASSRETGDEQYF. The CDR3 nucleotides are TGCGCCAGCAGCCGGGAAACGGGAGACGAGCAGTACTTC.